This TCR beta chain was captured by sequencing in a study of OX40 agonist ivuxolimab in advanced cancers. As for this clone: Its antigen is unidentified.

Study-wide findings and caveats: At doses 0.1 to 3.0 mg/kg, CD4+ and CD8+ clones expanded.

Measured with immunoSEQ multiplex PCR; TCRdb has only the in-frame clones, and not every one. The sample lists approximately 40,000 clones; around 82% were seen once. Trimming pared 1 base from V and 1 base from J, leaving 13 bases between. CDR1 is KGHSH, CDR2 LQKENI, per germline. This CDR3 contains 16 residues. The TCR comes from an adult with an advanced solid tumor such as melanoma, head and neck, liver or kidney cancer. V and J are TRBV18 and TRBJ1-1; a weak D match, TRBD1 (5 bases). The sample was CD4+ or CD8+ T cells sorted from blood, taken in a trial of the OX40 agonist ivuxolimab. The CDR3 DNA is TGTGCCAGCTCACCACGTCCCGGGGGACCGAACACTGAAGCTTTCTTT. This codes for CASSPRPGGPNTEAFF.